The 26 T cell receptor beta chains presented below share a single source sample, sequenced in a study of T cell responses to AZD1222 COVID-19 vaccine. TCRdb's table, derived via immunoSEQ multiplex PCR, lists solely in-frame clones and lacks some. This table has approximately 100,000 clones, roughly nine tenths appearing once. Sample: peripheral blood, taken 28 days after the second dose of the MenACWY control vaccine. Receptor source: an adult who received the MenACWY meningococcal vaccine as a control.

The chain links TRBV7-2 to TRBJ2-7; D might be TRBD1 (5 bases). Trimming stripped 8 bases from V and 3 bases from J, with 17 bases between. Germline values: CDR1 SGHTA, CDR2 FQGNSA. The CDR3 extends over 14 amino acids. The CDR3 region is CASAQGRAFYEQYF. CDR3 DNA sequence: TGTGCCAGCGCCCAGGGCCGAGCCTTCTACGAGCAGTACTTC.

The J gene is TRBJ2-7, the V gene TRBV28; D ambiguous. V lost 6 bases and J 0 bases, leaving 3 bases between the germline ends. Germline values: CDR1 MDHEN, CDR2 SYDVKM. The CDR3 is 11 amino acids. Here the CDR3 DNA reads TGTGCCAGCAGGGCCTCCTACGAGCAGTACTTC. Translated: CASRASYEQYF.

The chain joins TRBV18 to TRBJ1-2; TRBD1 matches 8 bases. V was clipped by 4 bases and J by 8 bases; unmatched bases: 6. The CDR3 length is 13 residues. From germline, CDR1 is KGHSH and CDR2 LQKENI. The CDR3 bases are TGTGCCAGCTCACGAGACAGGGGATGGGGCTACACCTTC. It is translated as CASSRDRGWGYTF. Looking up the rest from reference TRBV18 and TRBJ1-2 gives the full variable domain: NAGVMQNPRHLVRRRGQEARLRCSPMKGHSHVYWYRQLPEEGLKFMVYLQKENIIDESGMPKERFSAEFPKEGPSILRIQQVVRGDSAAYFCASSRDRGWGYTFGSGTRLTVV.

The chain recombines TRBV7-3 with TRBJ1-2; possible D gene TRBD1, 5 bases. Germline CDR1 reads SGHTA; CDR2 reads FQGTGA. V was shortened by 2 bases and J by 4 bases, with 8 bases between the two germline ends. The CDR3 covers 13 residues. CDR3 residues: CASSLSGSYGYTF. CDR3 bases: TGTGCCAGCAGCTTATCAGGGAGCTATGGCTACACCTTC. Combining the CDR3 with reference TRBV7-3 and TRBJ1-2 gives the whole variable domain GAGVSQTPSNKVTEKGKYVELRCDPISGHTALYWYRQSLGQGPEFLIYFQGTGAADDSGLPNDRFFAVRPEGSVSTLKIQRTERGDSAVYLCASSLSGSYGYTFGSGTRLTVV.

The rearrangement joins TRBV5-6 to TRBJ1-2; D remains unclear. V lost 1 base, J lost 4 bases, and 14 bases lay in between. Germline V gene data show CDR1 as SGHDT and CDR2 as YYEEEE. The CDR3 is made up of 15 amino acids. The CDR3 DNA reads TGTGCCAGCAGCTTGTGGCGAGCTTCTAGCTATGGCTACACCTTC. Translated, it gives CASSLWRASSYGYTF.

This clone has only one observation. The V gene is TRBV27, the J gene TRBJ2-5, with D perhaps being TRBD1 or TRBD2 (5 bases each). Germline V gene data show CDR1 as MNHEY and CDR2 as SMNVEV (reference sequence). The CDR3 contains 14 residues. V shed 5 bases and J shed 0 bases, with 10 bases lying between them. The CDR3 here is CASSQMGDQETQYF. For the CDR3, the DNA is TGTGCCAGCAGTCAAATGGGGGACCAAGAGACCCAGTACTTC.

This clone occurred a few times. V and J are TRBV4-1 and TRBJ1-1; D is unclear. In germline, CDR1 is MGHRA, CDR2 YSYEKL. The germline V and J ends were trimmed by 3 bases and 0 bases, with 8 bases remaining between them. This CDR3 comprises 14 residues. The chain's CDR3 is CASSQRGLNTEAFF. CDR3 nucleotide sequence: TGCGCCAGCAGCCAGCGGGGTTTGAACACTGAAGCTTTCTTT.

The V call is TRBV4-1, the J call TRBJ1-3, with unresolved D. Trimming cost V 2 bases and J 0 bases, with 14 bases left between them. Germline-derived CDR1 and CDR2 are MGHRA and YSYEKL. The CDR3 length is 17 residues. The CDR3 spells CASSQIRTEFSGNTIYF. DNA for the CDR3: TGCGCCAGCAGCCAAATACGGACCGAATTCTCTGGAAACACCATATATTTT.

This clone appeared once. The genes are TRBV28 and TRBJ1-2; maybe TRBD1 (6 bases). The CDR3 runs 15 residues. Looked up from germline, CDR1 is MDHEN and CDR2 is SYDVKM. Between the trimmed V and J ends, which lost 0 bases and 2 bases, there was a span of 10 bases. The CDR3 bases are TGTGCCAGCAGTTTATGGGACAGCGAAAACTATGGCTACACCTTC. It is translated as CASSLWDSENYGYTF.

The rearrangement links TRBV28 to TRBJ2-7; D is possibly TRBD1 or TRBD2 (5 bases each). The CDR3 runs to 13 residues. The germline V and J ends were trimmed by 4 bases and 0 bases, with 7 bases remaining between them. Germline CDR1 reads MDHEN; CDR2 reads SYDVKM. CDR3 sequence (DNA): TGTGCCAGCAGTTCAGGGAGCTCCTACGAGCAGTACTTC. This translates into CASSSGSSYEQYF. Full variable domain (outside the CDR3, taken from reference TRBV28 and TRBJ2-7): DVKVTQSSRYLVKRTGEKVFLECVQDMDHENMFWYRQDPGLGLRLIYFSYDVKMKEKGDIPEGYSVSREKKERFSLILESASTNQTSMYLCASSSGSSYEQYFGPGTRLTVT.

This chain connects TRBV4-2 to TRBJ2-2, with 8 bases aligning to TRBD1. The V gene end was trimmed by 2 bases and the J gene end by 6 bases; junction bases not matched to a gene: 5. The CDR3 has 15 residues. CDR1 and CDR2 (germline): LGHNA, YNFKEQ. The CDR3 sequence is CASSQFDRGAGELFF. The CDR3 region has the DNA TGTGCCAGCAGCCAATTTGACAGGGGTGCCGGGGAGCTGTTTTTT.

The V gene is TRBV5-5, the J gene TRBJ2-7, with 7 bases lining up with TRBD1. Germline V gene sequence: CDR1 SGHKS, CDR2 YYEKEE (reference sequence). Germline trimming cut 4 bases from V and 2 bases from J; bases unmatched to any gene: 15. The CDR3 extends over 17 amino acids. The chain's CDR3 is CASSQFPGTETTYEQYF. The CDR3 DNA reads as TGTGCCAGCAGCCAGTTTCCTGGGACAGAGACTACCTACGAGCAGTACTTC.

CDR3 region: CASSLFAQGYGYTF. As DNA, the CDR3 is TGTGCCAGCAGTTTATTTGCACAGGGCTATGGCTACACCTTC. The V call is TRBV28, the J call TRBJ1-2; D might be TRBD1 (6 bases). CDR3 length equals 14 residues. Trimming cost V 1 base and J 4 bases, with 10 bases left between them. Germline assignment: CDR1 MDHEN and CDR2 SYDVKM.

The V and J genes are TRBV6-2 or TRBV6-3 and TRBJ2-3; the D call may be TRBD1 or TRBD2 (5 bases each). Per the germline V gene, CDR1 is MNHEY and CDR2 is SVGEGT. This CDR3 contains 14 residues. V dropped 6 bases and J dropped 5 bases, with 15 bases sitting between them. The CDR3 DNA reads TGTGCCAGCAGCCCACGGGACGCGGGAGATACGCAGTATTTT. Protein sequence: CASSPRDAGDTQYF.

CDR3 protein: CASSPGDRGHQETQYF. The CDR3 DNA is TGTGCCAGCAGCCCAGGGGACAGGGGGCACCAAGAGACCCAGTACTTC. The gene calls are TRBV5-8 and TRBJ2-5, with 12 bases that match TRBD1. Looked up from germline, CDR1 is SGHTS and CDR2 is YDEGEE. The CDR3 runs to 16 residues. Trimming cost V 4 bases and J 0 bases; bases outside gene matches: 4.

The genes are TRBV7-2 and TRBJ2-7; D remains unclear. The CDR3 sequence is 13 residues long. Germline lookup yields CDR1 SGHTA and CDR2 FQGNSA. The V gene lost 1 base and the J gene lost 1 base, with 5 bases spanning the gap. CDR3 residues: CASSLEESYEQYF. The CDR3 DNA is TGTGCCAGCAGCTTAGAAGAGTCCTACGAGCAGTACTTC.

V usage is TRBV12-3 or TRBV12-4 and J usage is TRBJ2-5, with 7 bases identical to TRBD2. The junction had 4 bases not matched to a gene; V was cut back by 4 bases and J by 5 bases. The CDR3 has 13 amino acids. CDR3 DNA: TGTGCCAGCAGTTACGGGAGGCGGGAGACCCAGTACTTC. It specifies CASSYGRRETQYF.

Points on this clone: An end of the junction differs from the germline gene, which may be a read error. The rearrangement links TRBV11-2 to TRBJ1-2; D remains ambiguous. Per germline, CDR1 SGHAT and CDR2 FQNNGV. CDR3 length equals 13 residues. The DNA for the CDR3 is TGTGCCAGTAGCTTAGTAGGGTCGTGGGGCTACACCTTC. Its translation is CASSLVGSWGYTF.

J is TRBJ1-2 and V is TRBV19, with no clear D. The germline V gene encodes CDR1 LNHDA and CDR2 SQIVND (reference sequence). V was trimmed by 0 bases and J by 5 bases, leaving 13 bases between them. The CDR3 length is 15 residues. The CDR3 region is CASSIEPQGEYGYTF. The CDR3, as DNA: TGTGCCAGTAGTATAGAGCCACAAGGTGAATATGGCTACACCTTC.

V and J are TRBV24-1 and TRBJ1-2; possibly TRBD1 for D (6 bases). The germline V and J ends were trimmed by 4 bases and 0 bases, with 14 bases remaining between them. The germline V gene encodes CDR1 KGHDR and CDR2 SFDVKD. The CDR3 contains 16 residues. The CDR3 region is CATSEGGQYANYGYTF. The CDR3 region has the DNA TGTGCCACCAGTGAGGGCGGACAGTACGCTAACTATGGCTACACCTTC.

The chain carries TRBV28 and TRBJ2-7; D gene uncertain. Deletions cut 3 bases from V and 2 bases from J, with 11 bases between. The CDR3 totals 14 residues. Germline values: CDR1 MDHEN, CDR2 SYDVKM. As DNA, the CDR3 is TGTGCCAGCAGTTTGGAAGGGATGCCCTACGAGCAGTACTTC. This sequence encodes CASSLEGMPYEQYF.

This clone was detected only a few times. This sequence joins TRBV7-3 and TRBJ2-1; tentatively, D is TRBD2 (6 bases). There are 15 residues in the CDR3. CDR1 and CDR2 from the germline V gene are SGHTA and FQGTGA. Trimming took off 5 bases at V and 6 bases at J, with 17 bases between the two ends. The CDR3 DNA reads TGTGCCAGCAGCCACGGTAAACTAGCTACCAATGAGCAGTTCTTC. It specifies CASSHGKLATNEQFF.

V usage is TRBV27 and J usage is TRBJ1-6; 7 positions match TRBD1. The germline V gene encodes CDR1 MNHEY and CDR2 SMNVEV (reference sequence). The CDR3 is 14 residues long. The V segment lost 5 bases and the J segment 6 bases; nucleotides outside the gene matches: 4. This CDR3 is CASSPGGSNSPLHF. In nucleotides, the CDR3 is TGTGCCAGCAGTCCAGGGGGAAGTAATTCACCCCTCCACTTT.

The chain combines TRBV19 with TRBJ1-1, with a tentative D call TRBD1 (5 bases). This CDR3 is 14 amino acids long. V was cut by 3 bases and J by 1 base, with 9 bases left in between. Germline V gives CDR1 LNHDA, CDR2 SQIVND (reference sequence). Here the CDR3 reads CASSILQGNTEAFF. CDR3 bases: TGTGCCAGTAGTATCCTCCAGGGGAACACTGAAGCTTTCTTT.

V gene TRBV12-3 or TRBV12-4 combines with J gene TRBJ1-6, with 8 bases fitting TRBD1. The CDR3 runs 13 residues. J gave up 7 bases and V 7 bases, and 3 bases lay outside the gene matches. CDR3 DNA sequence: TGTGCCAGCACCAACAGGGGGAATTCACCCCTCCACTTT. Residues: CASTNRGNSPLHF.

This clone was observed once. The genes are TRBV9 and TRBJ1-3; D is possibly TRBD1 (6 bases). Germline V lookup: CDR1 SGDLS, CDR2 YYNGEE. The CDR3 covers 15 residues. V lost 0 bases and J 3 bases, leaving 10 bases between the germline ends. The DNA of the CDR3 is TGTGCCAGCAGCGTAGCAGGGGTAGATGGAAACACCATATATTTT. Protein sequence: CASSVAGVDGNTIYF.